Listed here are 7 T cell receptor beta chains from one sample, sequenced in a study of shared clonotypes between healthy human individuals. The data were produced by immunoSEQ multiplex PCR, yet TCRdb's version contains in-frame clones alone and is incomplete. Of some 510,000 clones detected, 79% appear once; the ten largest clones hold 10% to 15%. Sequenced: PBMCs. Receptor source: a woman between 40 and 55 years old in good health. Some clones in this sample may be carry-over from other donors' samples.

In DNA form, the CDR3 reads TGTGCCAGCAGGTTAGCGGCGGCCTACAATGAGCAGTTCTTC. Protein: CASRLAAAYNEQFF. The V gene is TRBV6-5, the J gene TRBJ2-1, with a possible D match to TRBD2 (6 bases). Germline V gene sequence: CDR1 MNHEY, CDR2 SVGAGI. The CDR3 contains 14 residues. V was clipped by 6 bases and J by 2 bases, with 11 bases between them.

The chain links TRBV4-3 to TRBJ2-7; 7 bases agree with TRBD2. CDR3 length: 14 amino acids. CDR1 is LGHNA, CDR2 YSLEER, per germline. J lost 2 bases, V lost 1 base, and 2 bases had no gene match. CDR3 in amino acids: CASSQVSGTYEQYF. CDR3 in DNA: TGCGCCAGCAGCCAAGTGAGCGGGACCTACGAGCAGTACTTC.

The genes are TRBV7-9 and TRBJ2-5; D gene uncertain. The CDR3 contains 13 residues. Germline V gene lookup returns CDR1 SEHNR and CDR2 FQNEAQ (reference sequence). The V gene lost 5 bases and the J gene lost 13 bases, with 20 bases spanning the gap. CDR3 DNA: TGTGCCAGCAGCCCAGAACGCACGGCGTCTCGGTACTTC. The encoded protein is CASSPERTASRYF.

The chain carries TRBV5-1 and TRBJ1-2; D unresolved. Trimming stripped 0 bases from V and 3 bases from J, with 9 bases between. This CDR3 has 14 residues. Germline CDR1 is SGHRS and CDR2 is YFSETQ. CDR3 protein: CASSLDGVDYGYTF. The DNA for the CDR3 is TGCGCCAGCAGCTTGGACGGGGTTGACTATGGCTACACCTTC. The full variable domain, with the rest looked up from reference TRBV5-1 and TRBJ1-2, is KAGVTQTPRYLIKTRGQQVTLSCSPISGHRSVSWYQQTPGQGLQFLFEYFSETQRNKGNFPGRFSGRQFSNSRSEMNVSTLELGDSALYLCASSLDGVDYGYTFGSGTRLTVV.

The chain recombines TRBV4-2 with TRBJ2-3; possibly TRBD1 or TRBD2 for D (5 bases each). V was shortened by 4 bases and J by 10 bases, with 12 bases between the two germline ends. This CDR3 comprises 12 residues. Germline values: CDR1 LGHNA, CDR2 YNFKEQ. The CDR3 region is CASSLTGTAQYF. CDR3 in DNA: TGTGCCAGCAGCCTTACGGGGACCGCGCAGTATTTT.

Only one count was recorded for this clone. The chain links TRBV7-8 to TRBJ2-3; 7 nucleotides line up with TRBD1. The CDR3 length is 15 residues. V trimming: 2 bases; J trimming: 2 bases; junction bases outside the gene matches: 4. Germline assignment: CDR1 SGHVS and CDR2 FQNEAQ. CDR3 sequence reads: CASSLQQGNTDTQYF. The DNA of the CDR3 is TGTGCCAGCAGCTTACAACAGGGGAACACAGATACGCAGTATTTT.

This chain connects TRBV5-1 to TRBJ2-7; no clear D gene. Germline CDR1 is SGHRS and CDR2 is YFSETQ. This CDR3 is built from 14 residues. V dropped 1 base and J dropped 0 bases, with 8 bases sitting between them. CDR3 sequence (DNA): TGCGCCAGCAGCTTGATGCCTGGCTCCTACGAGCAGTACTTC. This encodes CASSLMPGSYEQYF. The complete variable domain, with remaining parts taken from reference TRBV5-1 and TRBJ2-7, reads KAGVTQTPRYLIKTRGQQVTLSCSPISGHRSVSWYQQTPGQGLQFLFEYFSETQRNKGNFPGRFSGRQFSNSRSEMNVSTLELGDSALYLCASSLMPGSYEQYFGPGTRLTVT.